Shown below are 15 T cell receptor beta chains from a single sample sequenced in a study of Graves' ophthalmopathy and Graves' hyperthyroidism. RNA transcripts were the source from which TCR beta CDR3 regions were amplified. HTBI primers primed a first-round RT-PCR, and a second-round multiplex PCR followed. In TCRdb, the multiplex PCR reads were re-called with MiXCR into one record per CDR3 protein. The profile covers 360,000 or so distinct CDR3 sequences, with roughly 18% appearing a single time and approximately 1.4% taken by the ten largest. The sequencing input was peripheral blood. All receptors derive from a woman in her late teens or twenties with Graves' ophthalmopathy.

In its sample, this clonotype was seen many times. The rearrangement links TRBV11-2 to TRBJ1-6; D is perhaps TRBD1 (5 bases). The CDR3 loop spans 13 amino acids. V was trimmed by 4 bases and J by 10 bases, leaving 11 bases between them. Germline CDR1 and CDR2: SGHAT and FQNNGV. The DNA of the CDR3 is TGTGCCAGCAGCTCCAGACAGTCCTCACCCCTCCACTTT. Protein: CASSSRQSSPLHF.

This clonotype showed up just a few times. In DNA, the CDR3 is TGTGCCAGCAGTTCGTGGAGCTCCTACGAGCAGTACTTC. Its translation: CASSSWSSYEQYF. The chain is built from TRBV6-2 or TRBV6-3 and TRBJ2-7, with D uncertain. V shed 4 bases and J shed 0 bases, with 7 bases lying between them. The germline V gene encodes CDR1 MNHEY and CDR2 SVGEGT. CDR3 size: 13 residues.

The genes are TRBV6-1 and TRBJ2-7; D perhaps matches TRBD1 (6 bases). The CDR3 loop spans 13 amino acids. Looked up from germline, CDR1 is MNHNS and CDR2 is SASEGT. V was clipped by 5 bases and J by 3 bases, with 11 bases between them. In DNA form, the CDR3 reads TGTGCCAGCAGTAAACAGGGTTTCTACGAGCAGTACTTC. Translation gives CASSKQGFYEQYF.

V is TRBV18 and J is TRBJ2-7; 7 nucleotides line up with TRBD2. With 0 bases clipped from V and 7 bases from J, the junction kept 15 bases outside the gene matches. The CDR3 contains 17 residues. From germline, CDR1 is KGHSH and CDR2 LQKENI. Here the CDR3 DNA reads TGTGCCAGCTCACCACCGGCGGGAGAATGGCAACTACGTGAGCAGTACTTC. This sequence encodes CASSPPAGEWQLREQYF.

This clonotype was counted many times. The chain has TRBV20-1 and TRBJ1-5, with unresolved D. The CDR3 totals 15 residues. Between the trimmed V and J ends, which lost 1 base and 2 bases, there was a span of 12 bases. CDR1 DFQATT and CDR2 SNEGSKA come from the germline V gene (reference sequence). The CDR3 spells CSARVEGRGNQPQHF. In DNA form, the CDR3 reads TGCAGTGCTAGAGTGGAGGGAAGAGGCAATCAGCCCCAGCATTTT.

As regards this clonotype: A much larger clone is a single base away; this may be a read error. This rearrangement joins TRBV12-5 to TRBJ2-5; D ambiguous. Germline CDR1 is LGHNT and CDR2 is FRNRAP. The CDR3 extends over 12 amino acids. V was cut by 1 base and J by 3 bases, with 3 bases left in between. The CDR3 is CASGLDEETQYF. The CDR3 DNA sequence: TGTGCTAGTGGTTTGGACGAAGAGACCCAGTACTTC. The full variable domain, its missing parts supplied by reference TRBV12-5 and TRBJ2-5, is DARVTQTPRHKVTEMGQEVTMRCQPILGHNTVFWYRQTMMQGLELLAYFRNRAPLDDSGMPKDRFSAEMPDATLATLKIQPSEPRDSAVYFCASGLDEETQYFGPGTRLLVL.

This clonotype was observed many times. V and J are TRBV15 and TRBJ1-5; the match to TRBD1 covers 12 bases. The junction had 7 bases not matched to a gene; V was cut back by 2 bases and J by 5 bases. Germline V CDR1 and CDR2: LNHNV, YYDKDF (reference sequence). CDR3 size: 17 residues. This CDR3 is CATSRSGDRGPDQPQHF. As DNA, the CDR3 is TGTGCCACCAGCAGATCAGGGGACAGGGGGCCCGATCAGCCCCAGCATTTT.

This clonotype was counted at least ten times. The chain links TRBV12-3 or TRBV12-4 to TRBJ1-1; D gene unclear. There are 14 residues in the CDR3. V was clipped by 2 bases and J by 4 bases, with 11 bases between them. The CDR3 DNA is TGTGCCAGCAGTTTACACGGAATCCTCACTGAAGCTTTCTTT. It is translated as CASSLHGILTEAFF.

This clonotype was picked up many times. V and J are TRBV29-1 and TRBJ1-2; TRBD1 matches 9 bases. The ends lost 2 bases at V and 3 bases at J; junction bases unmatched: 7. CDR1 and CDR2 (germline): SQVTM, ANQGSEA. The length of the CDR3 is 15 residues. The CDR3 DNA reads TGCAGCGTTGAACAGGGACAGGGCGGTTACTATGGCTACACCTTC. This codes for CSVEQGQGGYYGYTF.

This clonotype was seen ten or more times. The chain has TRBV27 and TRBJ1-1; TRBD1 is a possible D gene (5 bases). Trimming pared 2 bases from V and 0 bases from J, leaving 10 bases between. The CDR3 runs 15 residues. In germline, CDR1 is MNHEY, CDR2 SMNVEV (reference sequence). DNA for the CDR3: TGTGCCAGCAGTTTACCAGGGCGGGTGAACACTGAAGCTTTCTTT. Translated, it gives CASSLPGRVNTEAFF.

This clonotype was counted ten times or more. Here the CDR3 DNA reads TGTGCCAGCAGTTACCACCCCCTGCTCTCCCTTTGGGGGGAGCAGTACTTC. Translation gives CASSYHPLLSLWGEQYF. The chain joins TRBV6-2 or TRBV6-3 to TRBJ2-7, with D perhaps matching TRBD1 or TRBD2 (5 bases each). Germline V CDR1 and CDR2: MNHEY, SVGEGT. The V end was cut by 2 bases, the J end by 7 bases, with 24 bases between. This CDR3 is built from 17 residues.

Ten or more counts support this clonotype. Germline and junction disagree at one end, which may indicate a read error. CDR3 in amino acids: CACSLEGPGRLGGYTF. The CDR3 DNA sequence: TGTGCCTGCAGCCTAGAGGGGCCAGGCCGTTTAGGGGGCTACACCTTC. V and J are TRBV12-3 or TRBV12-4 and TRBJ1-2, with TRBD1 as a possible D gene (5 bases). The length of the CDR3 is 16 residues.

This clonotype was observed at least ten times. J is TRBJ2-5 and V is TRBV6-2 or TRBV6-3, with 8 bases lining up with TRBD2. This CDR3 is 17 amino acids long. Unmatched junction bases numbered 15, after V lost 4 bases and J lost 5 bases. Germline-derived CDR1 and CDR2 are MNHEY and SVGEGT. Here the CDR3 DNA reads TGTGCCAGCAGTTTAACGGGACTAGGGTTCGCGGTGGAGACCCAGTACTTC. It codes for CASSLTGLGFAVETQYF.

This clonotype was observed at least ten times. The J gene is TRBJ2-7, the V gene TRBV7-9; D is ambiguous. Germline-derived CDR1 and CDR2 are SEHNR and FQNEAQ (reference sequence). The CDR3 is 13 amino acids. The V and J ends lost 5 bases and 2 bases respectively, with 10 bases between them. CDR3 coding DNA: TGTGCCAGCAGCCCCCCCCGGGCCTACGAGCAGTACTTC. It is translated as CASSPPRAYEQYF. The variable domain in full, completed from reference TRBV7-9 and TRBJ2-7, reads DTGVSQNPRHKITKRGQNVTFRCDPISEHNRLYWYRQTLGQGPEFLTYFQNEAQLEKSRLLSDRFSAERPKGSFSTLEIQRTEQGDSAMYLCASSPPRAYEQYFGPGTRLTVT.

Many counts were recorded for this clonotype. The chain has TRBV6-5 and TRBJ2-7, with 7 bases fitting TRBD2. The V gene end was trimmed by 6 bases and the J gene end by 5 bases; junction bases not matched to a gene: 7. In germline, CDR1 is MNHEY, CDR2 SVGAGI. The CDR3 totals 13 residues. The CDR3 nucleotides read TGTGCCAGCAGGACGGGACTAATTAACGAGCAGTACTTC. Its translation is CASRTGLINEQYF.